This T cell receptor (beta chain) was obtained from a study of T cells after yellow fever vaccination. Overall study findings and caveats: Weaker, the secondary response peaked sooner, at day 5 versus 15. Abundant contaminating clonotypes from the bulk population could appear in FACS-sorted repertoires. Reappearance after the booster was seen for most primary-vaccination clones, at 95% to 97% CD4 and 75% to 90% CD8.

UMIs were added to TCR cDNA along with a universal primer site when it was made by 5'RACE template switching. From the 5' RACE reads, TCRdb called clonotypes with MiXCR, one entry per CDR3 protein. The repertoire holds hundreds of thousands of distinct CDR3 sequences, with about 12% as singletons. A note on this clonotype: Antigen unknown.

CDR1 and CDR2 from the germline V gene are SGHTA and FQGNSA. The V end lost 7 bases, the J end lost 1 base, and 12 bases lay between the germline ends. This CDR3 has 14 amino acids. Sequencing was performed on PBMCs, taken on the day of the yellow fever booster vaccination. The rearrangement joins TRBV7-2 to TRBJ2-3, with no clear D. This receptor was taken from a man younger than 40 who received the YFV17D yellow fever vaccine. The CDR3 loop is CASTQDWGTDTQYF. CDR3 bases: TGTGCCAGCACCCAGGATTGGGGCACAGATACGCAGTATTTT. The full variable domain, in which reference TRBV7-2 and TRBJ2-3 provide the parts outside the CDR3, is GAGVSQSPSNKVTEKGKDVELRCDPISGHTALYWYRQSLGQGLEFLIYFQGNSAPDKSGLPSDRFSAERTGGSVSTLTIQRTQQEDSAVYLCASTQDWGTDTQYFGPGTRLTVL.